Here is one TCR beta chain with its context. The record originates from a study of blood T cell repertoires in COVID-19. This CDR3 comprises 15 residues. The ends were cut back, 1 base at V and 4 bases at J, with 14 bases in the middle. Germline V gives CDR1 SGHAT, CDR2 FQNNGV. The assay was immunoSEQ multiplex PCR, and TCRdb's table has in-frame clones only and misses some. The sample has approximately 70,000 clones, roughly 80% seen once. This TCR derives from an elderly woman with acute or convalescent COVID-19. The chain carries TRBV11-2 and TRBJ2-7, with TRBD2 as a possible D gene (6 bases). The source material was peripheral blood. The CDR3 spells CASSLGRGPTYEQYF. The CDR3 bases are TGTGCCAGCAGCTTAGGGCGGGGCCCCACGTACGAGCAGTACTTC.